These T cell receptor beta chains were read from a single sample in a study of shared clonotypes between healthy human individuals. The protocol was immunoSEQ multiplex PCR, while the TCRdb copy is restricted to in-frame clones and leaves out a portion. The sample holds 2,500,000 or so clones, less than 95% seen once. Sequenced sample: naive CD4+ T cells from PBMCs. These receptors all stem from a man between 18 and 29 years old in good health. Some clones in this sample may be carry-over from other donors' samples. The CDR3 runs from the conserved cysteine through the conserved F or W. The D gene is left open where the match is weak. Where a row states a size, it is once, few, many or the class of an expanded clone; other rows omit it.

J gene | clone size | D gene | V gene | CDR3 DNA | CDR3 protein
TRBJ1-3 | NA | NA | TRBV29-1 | TGCAGCGTGACAGGAGTGGGCCCCGGGAACACCATATATTTT | CSVTGVGPGNTIYF
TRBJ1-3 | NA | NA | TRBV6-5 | TGTGCCAGCAGAGGGGACTCTGGAAACACCATATATTTT | CASRGDSGNTIYF
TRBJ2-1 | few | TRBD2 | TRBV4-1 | TGCGCCAGCAGCCAGGGGACTAGCGGGGCCTACAATGAGCAGTTCTTC | CASSQGTSGAYNEQFF
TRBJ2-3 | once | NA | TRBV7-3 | TGTGCCAGCAGCTTAAGAATGCAGGGGCGCACAGATACGCAGTATTTT | CASSLRMQGRTDTQYF
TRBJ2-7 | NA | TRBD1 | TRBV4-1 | TGCGCCAGCAGCCAAGTACGTTTCCGAGACAGGGTATACGAGCAGTACTTC | CASSQVRFRDRVYEQYF
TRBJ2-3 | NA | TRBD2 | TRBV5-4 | TGTGCCAGCAGCTTCGGGGGGACTCACGGCACAGATACGCAGTATTTT | CASSFGGTHGTDTQYF
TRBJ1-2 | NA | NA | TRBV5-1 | TGCGCCAGCAGCCCTTCCCGGTTGGACTATGGCTACACCTTC | CASSPSRLDYGYTF
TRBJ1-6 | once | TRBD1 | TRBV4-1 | TGCGCCAGCAGCCAAGATAAAGACAGGGGGCCATTCCTACCCCTCCACTTT | CASSQDKDRGPFLPLHF
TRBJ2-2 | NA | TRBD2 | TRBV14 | TGTGCCAGCAGCCATAGCGGGAGAGTCGGGGAGCTGTTTTTT | CASSHSGRVGELFF
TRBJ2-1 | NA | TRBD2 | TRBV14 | TGTGCCAGCAGCCAACTCGCGGGAGGGGTTGAGCAGTTCTTC | CASSQLAGGVEQFF
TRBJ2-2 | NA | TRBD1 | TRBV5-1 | TGCGCCAGCAGCGCGGGGACAGGGGGCGCGAGTAGGGCCGGGGAGCTGTTTTTT | CASSAGTGGASRAGELFF
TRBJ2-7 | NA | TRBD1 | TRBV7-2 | TGTGCCAGCAGCGCCGGGACAGGGAACCCCTACGAGCAGTACTTC | CASSAGTGNPYEQYF
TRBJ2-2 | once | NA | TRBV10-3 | TGTGCCATCAGTGGACCGAACACCGGGGAGCTGTTTTTT | CAISGPNTGELFF
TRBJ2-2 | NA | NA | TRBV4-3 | TGCGCCAGCAGCCAAGATGGGCCAGGGGCAAGGAACACCGGGGAGCTGTTTTTT | CASSQDGPGARNTGELFF
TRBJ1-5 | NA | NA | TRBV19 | TGTGCCAGTAGTATAGAGGTGGGAGGGTTAAAGCAGCCCCAGCATTTT | CASSIEVGGLKQPQHF
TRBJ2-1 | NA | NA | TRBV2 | TGTGCCAGCAGTGCAGGGAACAATGAGCAGTTCTTC | CASSAGNNEQFF
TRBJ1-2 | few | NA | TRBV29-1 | TGCAGCGTTGAGGAACCCTATGGCTACACCTTC | CSVEEPYGYTF
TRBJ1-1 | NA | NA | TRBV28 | TGTGCCAGCAGCACCCATGGGAACACTGAAGCTTTCTTT | CASSTHGNTEAFF
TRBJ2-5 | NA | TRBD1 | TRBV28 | TGTGCCAGCAGAACCGCGGGACAGGTACAAGAGACCCAGTACTTC | CASRTAGQVQETQYF
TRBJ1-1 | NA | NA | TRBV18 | TGTGCCAGCTCACCGGGAGTGAACACTGAAGCTTTCTTT | CASSPGVNTEAFF
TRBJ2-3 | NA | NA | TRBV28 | TGTGCCAGCAGCTACTACGGCGGGGATACGCAGTATTTT | CASSYYGGDTQYF
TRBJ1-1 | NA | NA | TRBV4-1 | TGCGCCAGCAGCCAACTCGACAGAAACACTGAAGCTTTCTTT | CASSQLDRNTEAFF
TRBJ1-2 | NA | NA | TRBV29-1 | TGCAGCGTCCTCGTTGGGGTCCCTAACTATGGCTACACCTTC | CSVLVGVPNYGYTF
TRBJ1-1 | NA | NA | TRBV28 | TGTGCCAGCAGTTCACCCTCGGGACACTCTCCACACGGTGAAGCTTTCTTT | CASSSPSGHSPHGEAFF
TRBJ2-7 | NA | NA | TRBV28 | TGTGCCAGCAGTCCCCGGTCAGGCTACGAGCAGTACTTC | CASSPRSGYEQYF
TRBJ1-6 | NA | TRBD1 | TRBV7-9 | TGTGCCAGCAGCTTAGGGGGGACAGGGGCCCATTCACCCCTCCACTTT | CASSLGGTGAHSPLHF
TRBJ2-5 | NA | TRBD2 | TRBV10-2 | TGCGCCAGCATCTCCGGGACTAGCGGGAGAAAGACCCAGTACTTC | CASISGTSGRKTQYF
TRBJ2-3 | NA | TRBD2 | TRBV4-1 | TGCGCCAGCAGCCAAGATGGGGGCGGGGGGAGCACAGATACGCAGTATTTT | CASSQDGGGGSTDTQYF
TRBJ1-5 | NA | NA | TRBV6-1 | TGTGCCAGCAGTGAAGGACAGGTCAGCAATCAGCCCCAGCATTTT | CASSEGQVSNQPQHF
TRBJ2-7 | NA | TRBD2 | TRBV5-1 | TGCGCCAGCAGCTTGGTACTAGCGGGATTCGACGAGCAGTACTTC | CASSLVLAGFDEQYF
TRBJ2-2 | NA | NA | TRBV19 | TGTGCCAGTAGTATTGGAGTGAACACCGGGGAGCTGTTTTTT | CASSIGVNTGELFF
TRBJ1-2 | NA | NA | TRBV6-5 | TGTGCCAGCGTGAACGGGTACGATGGCTACACCTTC | CASVNGYDGYTF
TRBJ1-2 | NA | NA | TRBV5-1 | TGCGCCAGCAGCTTGGGACAGAACAACTATGGCTACACCTTC | CASSLGQNNYGYTF
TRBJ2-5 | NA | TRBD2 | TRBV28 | TGTGCCAGCAGTCCGATGGGACTAGCGGGGCAAGAGACCCAGTACTTC | CASSPMGLAGQETQYF
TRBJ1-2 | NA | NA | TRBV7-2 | TGTGCCAGCAGCTTAGTGACAGCCTCTAACTATGGCTACACCTTC | CASSLVTASNYGYTF
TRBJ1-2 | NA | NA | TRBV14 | TGTGCCAGCAGCCAAGTTCCCCGTCCGGGTGGCTACACCTTC | CASSQVPRPGGYTF
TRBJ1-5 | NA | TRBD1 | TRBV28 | TGTGCCAGCAGTTTAGGGACAGGCAATAATCAGCCCCAGCATTTT | CASSLGTGNNQPQHF
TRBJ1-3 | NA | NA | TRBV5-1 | TGCGCCAGCAGCCTTGACTCTGGAAACACCATATATTTT | CASSLDSGNTIYF
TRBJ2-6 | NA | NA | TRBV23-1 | TGCGCCAGCAGTCAAATAGGGACTCTCTCTGGGGCCAACGTCCTGACTTTC | CASSQIGTLSGANVLTF
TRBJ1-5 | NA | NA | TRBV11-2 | TGTGCCAGCAGCTTATCGTCAGACGGTAATCAGCCCCAGCATTTT | CASSLSSDGNQPQHF
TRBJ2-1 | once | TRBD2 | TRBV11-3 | TGTGCCAGCAGCTTCGGGAGTAGCGGGAGATACAATGAGCAGTTCTTC | CASSFGSSGRYNEQFF
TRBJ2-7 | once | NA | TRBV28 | TGTGCCAGCAGTTTACTGCGGGGCGAGCAGTACTTC | CASSLLRGEQYF
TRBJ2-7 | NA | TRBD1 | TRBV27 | TGTGCCAGCAGCGCGACAGGGGGCCCCTACGAGCAGTACTTC | CASSATGGPYEQYF
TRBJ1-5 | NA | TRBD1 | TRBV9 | TGTGCCAGCGGCGACCGGGACAGGGGGTGGGATCAGCCCCAGCATTTT | CASGDRDRGWDQPQHF
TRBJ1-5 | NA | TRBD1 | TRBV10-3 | TGTGCCACCAGACAGGGGAATCAGCCCCAGCATTTT | CATRQGNQPQHF
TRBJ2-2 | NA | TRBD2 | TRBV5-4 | TGTGCCAGCCACCCCCCGGGAGGACCCACCACCGGGGAGCTGTTTTTT | CASHPPGGPTTGELFF
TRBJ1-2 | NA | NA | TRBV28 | TGTGCCAGCAATAAAAACTCACTCTATGGCTACACCTTC | CASNKNSLYGYTF
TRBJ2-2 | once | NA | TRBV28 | TGTGCCAGCAGTGAACAGTACACCGGGGAGCTGTTTTTT | CASSEQYTGELFF
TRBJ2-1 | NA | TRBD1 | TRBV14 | TGTGCCAGCAGCGCCCCGGGACAGGGGGCAGGCAATGAGCAGTTCTTC | CASSAPGQGAGNEQFF
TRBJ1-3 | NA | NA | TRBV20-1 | TGCAGTGCTAGCGGAGAAGACACCATATATTTT | CSASGEDTIYF
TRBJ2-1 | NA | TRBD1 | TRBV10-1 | TGCGCCAGCAGTGAGCCAGGGGGTCTCTCCTACAATGAGCAGTTCTTC | CASSEPGGLSYNEQFF
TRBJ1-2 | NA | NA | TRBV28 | TGTGCCAGCAGTCCCCCGGGGCCGGGTGGAGGCTACACCTTC | CASSPPGPGGGYTF
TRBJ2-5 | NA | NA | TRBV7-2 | TGTGCCAGCAGCCGGATCTCGGGGGAGACCCAGTACTTC | CASSRISGETQYF
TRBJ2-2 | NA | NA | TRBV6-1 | TGTGCCAGCAGTTGGGGAGGGGGTAACACCGGGGAGCTGTTTTTT | CASSWGGGNTGELFF
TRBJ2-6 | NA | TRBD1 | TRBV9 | TGTGCCAGCAGCGAAACCCCGGCCAGGGGGAGCTCTGGGGCCAACGTCCTGACTTTC | CASSETPARGSSGANVLTF